The 24 T cell receptor beta chains listed next were all sequenced from one sample in a study of blood T cell repertoires in COVID-19. Profiled with immunoSEQ multiplex PCR; TCRdb holds only in-frame clones, not every one. The table lists around 100,000 clones, roughly 88% of them singletons. Material for sequencing was peripheral blood. The receptors come from a woman aged 55 to 70 with acute or convalescent COVID-19.

This chain uses TRBV3-1 (or the pseudogene TRBV3-2) with TRBJ1-1; a weak D match, TRBD1 (5 bases). Germline V gene lookup returns CDR1 LGHDT and CDR2 YNNKEL (reference sequence). CDR3 length equals 17 residues. The V and J ends lost 5 bases and 4 bases respectively, with 23 bases between them. The CDR3 nucleotides read TGTGCCAGCAGCTCCCCACACATTAGAGGTAGGGGCACTGAAGCTTTCTTT. Amino acids: CASSSPHIRGRGTEAFF.

This CDR3 is CASSIDVRVGAEQYF. The CDR3 coding sequence is TGTGCCAGTAGTATAGATGTGAGGGTTGGCGCCGAGCAGTACTTC. The V gene is TRBV19, the J gene TRBJ2-7, with D possibly TRBD2 on 5 matching bases. Germline V gene sequence: CDR1 LNHDA, CDR2 SQIVND (reference sequence). Trimming removed 0 bases from V and 6 bases from J, with 15 bases in between. The CDR3 extends over 15 amino acids.

The rearrangement uses TRBV6-5 and TRBJ2-5; 9 bases line up with TRBD1. CDR3 length: 15 amino acids. V shed 7 bases and J 1 base; nucleotides not matched to a gene: 7. Germline V gene data show CDR1 as MNHEY and CDR2 as SVGAGI. The CDR3 here is CASTLDRGPQETQYF. The CDR3 DNA follows: TGTGCCAGCACCCTGGACAGGGGACCCCAAGAGACCCAGTACTTC.

The chain combines TRBV6-5 with TRBJ1-1, with 7 bases identical to TRBD1. CDR1 is MNHEY and CDR2 is SVGAGI in the germline V gene. The CDR3 is 12 amino acids. J was trimmed by 11 bases and V by 7 bases; bases with no gene match: 10. The chain's CDR3 is CASIYVQGMAFF. In nucleotides, the CDR3 is TGTGCCAGCATATATGTACAGGGGATGGCTTTCTTT.

This chain uses TRBV6-2 or TRBV6-3 with TRBJ2-1; D remains ambiguous. V lost 0 bases, J lost 1 base, and 13 bases lay in between. Germline V CDR1 and CDR2: MNHEY, SVGEGT. CDR3 size: 17 residues. CDR3 amino acids: CASSYSISKLSYNEQFF. The CDR3 bases are TGTGCCAGCAGTTACTCGATTAGCAAACTTTCCTACAATGAGCAGTTCTTC.

This clone was counted once. The J gene is TRBJ2-1, the V gene TRBV28; weak D call: TRBD2 (6 bases). Trimming shortened V by 0 bases and J by 3 bases, and 6 bases separated the two germline ends. This CDR3 region has 14 residues. Germline V lookup: CDR1 MDHEN, CDR2 SYDVKM. CDR3 nucleotides: TGTGCCAGCAGTTTATGGGGAGGCTACAATGAGCAGTTCTTC. Amino acid sequence: CASSLWGGYNEQFF.

V usage is TRBV29-1 and J usage is TRBJ1-3; TRBD1 might be the D (5 bases). Trimming shortened V by 5 bases and J by 0 bases, and 11 bases separated the two germline ends. Germline V gene sequence: CDR1 SQVTM, CDR2 ANQGSEA. This CDR3 has 14 amino acids. CDR3: CSVIDSYSGNTIYF. The CDR3 region has the DNA TGCAGCGTTATAGACAGCTACTCTGGAAACACCATATATTTT.

The V gene is TRBV18, the J gene TRBJ2-1; 7 bases are a match to TRBD1. CDR3 length equals 16 residues. The V gene end was trimmed by 1 base and the J gene end by 6 bases; junction bases not matched to a gene: 9. CDR1 is KGHSH and CDR2 is LQKENI in the germline V gene. Here the CDR3 DNA reads TGTGCCAGCTCACCACAAAAGCAGGGGGTTGGCAATGAGCAGTTCTTC. This codes for CASSPQKQGVGNEQFF.

The chain couples TRBV7-9 to TRBJ2-7; D ambiguous. This CDR3 comprises 12 residues. Germline loops: CDR1 SEHNR, CDR2 FQNEAQ (reference sequence). V was clipped by 1 base and J by 4 bases, with 5 bases between them. The CDR3 DNA follows: TGTGCCAGCAGCTTAGGAGCTTACGAGCAGTACTTC. This encodes CASSLGAYEQYF.

The CDR3, as DNA: TGTGCCACCAGCAGATCCCCCGGGACTAGCGGCACAGATACGCAGTATTTT. Protein: CATSRSPGTSGTDTQYF. This rearrangement joins TRBV15 to TRBJ2-3; TRBD2 matches 10 bases. The CDR3 is 17 amino acids. The germline CDR1 and CDR2 sequences are LNHNV and YYDKDF (reference sequence). Trimming took 2 bases from V and 1 from J; bases not matched to a gene: 6.

As regards this clone: Other DNA sequences in the sample encode the same CDR3. V gene TRBV3-1 (or the pseudogene TRBV3-2) combines with J gene TRBJ2-1; 11 bases are a match to TRBD2. V shed 4 bases and J 4 bases; nucleotides not matched to a gene: 3. The CDR3 runs 15 residues. CDR1 and CDR2 (germline): LGHDT, YNNKEL (reference sequence). The CDR3 DNA follows: TGTGCCAGCAGCCTAACTAGCGGGAGTTACAATGAGCAGTTCTTC. Amino acids: CASSLTSGSYNEQFF.

In DNA, the CDR3 is TGTGCCAGTAGTATTACCGGGTCTCCTCGCGAGCAGTACTTC. Protein sequence: CASSITGSPREQYF. The V and J genes are TRBV19 and TRBJ2-7; D call uncertain. Germline CDR1 LNHDA, CDR2 SQIVND (reference sequence). The V and J ends lost 3 bases and 6 bases respectively, with 15 bases between them. CDR3 length equals 14 residues.

This clone was seen a single time. The rearrangement links TRBV7-2 to TRBJ2-3; 13 nucleotides match TRBD2. V shed 5 bases and J 7 bases; nucleotides not matched to a gene: 9. The CDR3 is 16 amino acids. CDR1 SGHTA and CDR2 FQGNSA come from the germline V gene. CDR3 region: CASSILAGGPGNTQYF. CDR3 coding DNA: TGTGCCAGCAGCATACTAGCGGGAGGGCCGGGAAATACGCAGTATTTT.

Turning to this clone: At one of its ends the junction is not consistent with the germline gene, which may arise from a read error. This chain uses TRBV9 with TRBJ1-2; D is uncertain. The CDR3 is 14 residues long. Looked up from germline, CDR1 is SGDLS and CDR2 is YYNGEE. This chain's CDR3 is CASSVEASDTFFIF. In DNA form, the CDR3 reads TGTGCCAGCAGCGTAGAGGCTAGCGACACCTTCTTCATATTC.

The chain carries TRBV2 and TRBJ2-1; no reliable D call. V lost 4 bases and J lost 7, with 20 bases in between. The CDR3 has 16 amino acids. Germline V gives CDR1 SNHLY, CDR2 FYNNEI. The CDR3 nucleotides read TGTGCCAGCAGTGGGGTAGCACTACCACCTGGGAATGAGCAGTTCTTC. Its protein product is CASSGVALPPGNEQFF.

The rearrangement links TRBV7-9 to TRBJ1-2; TRBD1 is a possible D gene (5 bases). Trimming removed 0 bases at V and 2 bases at J, with 10 bases between. CDR3 length: 15 residues. CDR1 and CDR2 from the germline V gene are SEHNR and FQNEAQ (reference sequence). The CDR3 sequence: CASSLAEGTNYGYTF. The DNA of the CDR3 is TGTGCCAGCAGCTTAGCGGAGGGGACGAACTATGGCTACACCTTC.

The chain combines TRBV4-2 with TRBJ2-5; 8 nucleotides line up with TRBD2. The junction had 12 bases not matched to a gene; V was cut back by 4 bases and J by 5 bases. In germline, CDR1 is LGHNA, CDR2 YNFKEQ. This CDR3 comprises 16 residues. The DNA of the CDR3 is TGTGCCAGCAGCCTTGGGGTCGCGGGAGGCTTGGAGACCCAGTACTTC. Its protein is CASSLGVAGGLETQYF.

This chain connects TRBV4-1 to TRBJ1-6; 7 bases align to TRBD1. The CDR3 has 15 amino acids. With 4 bases clipped from V and 11 bases from J, the junction kept 11 bases outside the gene matches. CDR1 and CDR2 from the germline V gene are MGHRA and YSYEKL. The CDR3 sequence: CASSPWDRENPPLHF. The CDR3 DNA follows: TGCGCCAGCAGCCCTTGGGACAGAGAGAATCCACCCCTCCACTTT.

The rearrangement joins TRBV7-9 to TRBJ2-1; TRBD1 might be the D (6 bases). In germline, CDR1 is SEHNR, CDR2 FQNEAQ (reference sequence). Trimming shortened V by 1 base and J by 5 bases, and 9 bases separated the two germline ends. The CDR3 is 14 amino acids. The CDR3 region has the DNA TGTGCCAGCAGCTTAGGACAGGTTGACAATGAGCAGTTCTTC. It codes for CASSLGQVDNEQFF.

The J gene is TRBJ1-6, the V gene TRBV9; D unclear. Germline loops: CDR1 SGDLS, CDR2 YYNGEE. The germline V and J ends were trimmed by 3 bases and 9 bases, with 13 bases remaining between them. The CDR3 spans 14 residues. The CDR3 loop is CASSGRSASSPLHF. In DNA, the CDR3 is TGTGCCAGCAGCGGTAGGTCCGCTAGTTCACCCCTCCACTTT.

V and J are TRBV5-1 and TRBJ2-1; 8 bases fit TRBD2. Trimming at V came to 2 bases and at J to 5 bases, leaving 12 bases not matched to a gene. Per germline, CDR1 SGHRS and CDR2 YFSETQ. This CDR3 comprises 17 residues. The CDR3 bases are TGCGCCAGCAGCTTCTTCGTCGACGCGGGAGGAGACAATGAGCAGTTCTTC. This gives the protein CASSFFVDAGGDNEQFF.

This clone was seen a few times. The chain joins TRBV19 to TRBJ2-1, with 12 positions matching TRBD2. Trimming took 4 bases from V and 7 from J; bases not matched to a gene: 8. Looked up from germline, CDR1 is LNHDA and CDR2 is SQIVND (reference sequence). CDR3 length: 16 amino acids. CDR3 nucleotide sequence: TGTGCCAGTAGTAAGCTAGCGGGAGGGCTAGGGAATGAGCAGTTCTTC. This gives the protein CASSKLAGGLGNEQFF.

The rearrangement uses TRBV19 and TRBJ1-1, with a weak D call TRBD1 (6 bases). The germline V gene encodes CDR1 LNHDA and CDR2 SQIVND (reference sequence). The CDR3 runs 14 residues. V was pared by 9 bases and J by 1 base, with 15 bases between. CDR3 protein: CASQQGTGNTEAFF. CDR3 nucleotide sequence: TGTGCCAGCCAGCAGGGGACCGGGAACACTGAAGCTTTCTTT.

The chain uses TRBV29-1 and TRBJ2-3; possibly TRBD2 for D (5 bases). V was clipped by 4 bases and J by 6 bases, with 14 bases between them. The germline gives CDR1 SQVTM, CDR2 ANQGSEA. This CDR3 spans 13 amino acids. CDR3 sequence: CSVARGRGDTQYF. The CDR3 DNA sequence: TGCAGCGTTGCGAGAGGTCGAGGGGATACGCAGTATTTT.